Sequencing of this TCR beta chain was carried out in a study of Graves' ophthalmopathy and Graves' hyperthyroidism. Researchers took RNA transcripts and amplified TCR beta CDR3 regions from them. First-round RT-PCR with HTBI primers preceded a second-round multiplex PCR. One entry per CDR3 protein, called by TCRdb with MiXCR from the multiplex PCR reads. The table has 500,000 to 800,000 distinct CDR3 sequences, 35% to 45% seen once; the top ten hold around 3.3%. Overall study findings and caveats: Researchers report that a 13-signature model separated ophthalmopathy from stable hyperthyroidism, posting roughly 90% sensitivity and roughly 80% specificity. Blood also carried most expanded thyroid clonotypes exceeding 0.001 frequency. Ophthalmopathy progression prediction by the model yielded a sensitivity of more than 60% and a specificity of under 80%.

The table lists this clonotype with a few counts. The antigen is not known. Germline CDR1 and CDR2: SNHLY and FYNNEI. This CDR3 is 15 amino acids long. V was clipped by 4 bases and J by 10 bases, with 17 bases between them. Ophthalmopathy donors were characterized by moderate-to-severe activity, CAS of at least 3, NOSPECS of at least 4, and duration under 3 months. This sequence was found in an adult man with Graves' ophthalmopathy. The specimen sequenced was peripheral blood. The rearrangement links TRBV2 to TRBJ1-6; D possibly corresponds to TRBD1 (5 bases). CDR3 in amino acids: CASSVVRGRRSPLHF. The DNA of the CDR3 is TGTGCCAGCAGTGTTGTGCGGGGGAGGAGATCACCCCTCCACTTT. The full variable domain, in which reference TRBV2 and TRBJ1-6 provide the parts outside the CDR3, is EPEVTQTPSHQVTQMGQEVILRCVPISNHLYFYWYRQILGQKVEFLVSFYNNEISEKSEIFDDQFSVERPDGSNFTLKIRSTKLEDSAMYFCASSVVRGRRSPLHFGNGTRLTVT.